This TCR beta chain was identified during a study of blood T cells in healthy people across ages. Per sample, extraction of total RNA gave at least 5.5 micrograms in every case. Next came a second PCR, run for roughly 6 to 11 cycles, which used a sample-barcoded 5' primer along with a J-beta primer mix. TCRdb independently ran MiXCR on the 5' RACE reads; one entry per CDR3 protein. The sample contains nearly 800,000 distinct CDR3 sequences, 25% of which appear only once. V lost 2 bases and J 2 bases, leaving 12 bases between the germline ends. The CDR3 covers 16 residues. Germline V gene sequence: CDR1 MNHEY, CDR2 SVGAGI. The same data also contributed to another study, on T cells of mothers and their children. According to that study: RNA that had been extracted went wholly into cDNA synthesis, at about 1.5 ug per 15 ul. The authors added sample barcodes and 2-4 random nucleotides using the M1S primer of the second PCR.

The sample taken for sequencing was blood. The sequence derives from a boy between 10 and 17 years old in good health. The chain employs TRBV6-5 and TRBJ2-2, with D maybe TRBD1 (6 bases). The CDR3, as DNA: TGTGCCAGCAGTTACACTGGGACACCAAACACCGGGGAGCTGTTTTTT. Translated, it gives CASSYTGTPNTGELFF.